One and the same sample provided the 32 T cell receptor beta chains below, sequenced in a study of T cell repertoires in cytomegalovirus infection. In TCRdb, the reads were re-called with MiXCR into one record per CDR3 protein. The repertoire consists of some 560,000 distinct CDR3 sequences, with roughly 43% occurring once and the leading ten covering 40% to 60%. These receptors' targets are unknown. The specimen was cultured PBMCs, collected from culture after CMV antigen stimulation. These receptors all stem from a human donor in good health (CMV status not recorded). Some clones in this sample may be carry-over from other donors' samples.

The rearrangement uses TRBV20-1 and TRBJ2-7; 13 bases are a match to TRBD2. With V trimmed by 3 bases and J by 3 bases, 8 bases remained unmatched. Looked up from germline, CDR1 is DFQATT and CDR2 is SNEGSKA (reference sequence). This CDR3 region has 16 residues. The CDR3 reads CSASGTSGKRLYEQYF. CDR3 sequence (DNA): TGCAGTGCTAGCGGGACTAGCGGGAAACGACTCTACGAGCAGTACTTC.

The CDR3 here is CSVVEPGTDTQYF. The CDR3 DNA sequence: TGCAGCGTTGTTGAGCCGGGCACAGATACGCAGTATTTT. The chain joins TRBV29-1 to TRBJ2-3, with no clear D. V was shortened by 4 bases and J by 1 base, with 9 bases between the two germline ends. The CDR3 consists of 13 residues. The germline gives CDR1 SQVTM, CDR2 ANQGSEA.

This clonotype was recorded many times. The J gene is TRBJ2-3, the V gene TRBV11-2; 8 nucleotides line up with TRBD2. V lost 4 bases, J lost 6 bases, and 15 bases stayed unmatched. Germline CDR1 reads SGHAT; CDR2 reads FQNNGV. This CDR3 contains 17 residues. The CDR3 protein is CASSSPLVAGPGDTQYF. The CDR3 nucleotides are TGTGCCAGCAGCTCACCTCTAGTAGCGGGACCCGGGGATACGCAGTATTTT.

The J gene is TRBJ2-7, the V gene TRBV2; D is tentatively TRBD1 or TRBD2 (5 bases each). CDR1 is SNHLY, CDR2 FYNNEI, per germline. V lost 6 bases and J 3 bases, leaving 15 bases between the germline ends. The CDR3 extends over 14 amino acids. In DNA form, the CDR3 reads TGTGCCAGCAGAGGGGACCGGGGAAACTACGAGCAGTACTTC. Amino acid sequence: CASRGDRGNYEQYF.

This chain links TRBV12-3 or TRBV12-4 with TRBJ1-4; no clear D gene. Between the trimmed V and J ends, which lost 2 bases and 14 bases, there was a span of 12 bases. CDR3 length: 12 residues. CDR3 amino acids: CASSLNEGRLFF. The CDR3 nucleotides read TGTGCCAGCAGTTTAAATGAGGGTCGTCTGTTTTTT.

This clonotype was seen a few times. This rearrangement joins TRBV4-1 to TRBJ1-1; TRBD1 agrees at 11 bases. Germline V gene data show CDR1 as MGHRA and CDR2 as YSYEKL. The CDR3 sequence is 21 residues long. J gave up 6 bases and V 2 bases, and 23 bases lay outside the gene matches. The CDR3 sequence: CASSQLTVVRWTGGLKAEAFF. CDR3 sequence (DNA): TGCGCCAGCAGCCAACTTACAGTAGTGCGCTGGACAGGGGGCTTGAAGGCTGAAGCTTTCTTT.

The J gene is TRBJ1-3, the V gene TRBV7-6; perhaps TRBD1 as D (5 bases). Germline-derived CDR1 and CDR2 are SGHVS and FNYEAQ. The CDR3 consists of 15 residues. Trimming took 3 bases from V and 2 from J, leaving 11 bases between them. The CDR3 region is CASSFTGKPGNTIYF. In DNA, the CDR3 is TGTGCCAGCAGCTTCACAGGCAAGCCTGGAAACACCATATATTTT.

The chain has TRBV7-1 and TRBJ1-5; a weak D match, TRBD1 (5 bases). TRBV7-1 is classed as an ORF, of uncertain function. This CDR3 comprises 15 residues. The V and J ends lost 5 bases and 3 bases respectively, with 14 bases between them. CDR3 loop: CASSPPGGFNQPQHF. The CDR3 DNA sequence: TGTGCCAGCAGCCCACCCGGGGGATTCAATCAGCCCCAGCATTTT.

This clonotype has just a few counts. This rearrangement joins TRBV27 to TRBJ2-1, with TRBD2 matching 7 bases. Germline V gene data show CDR1 as MNHEY and CDR2 as SMNVEV (reference sequence). This CDR3 spans 16 amino acids. V lost 6 bases, J lost 4 bases, and 12 bases stayed unmatched. The CDR3 nucleotides read TGTGCCAGCAGCCTAGCCCCTAGCGGAGTTTACAATGAGCAGTTCTTC. This translates into CASSLAPSGVYNEQFF.

The rearrangement uses TRBV4-1 and TRBJ2-1; D is undetermined. The CDR3 consists of 16 residues. Germline-derived CDR1 and CDR2 are MGHRA and YSYEKL. Trimming removed 0 bases from V and 4 bases from J, with 13 bases in between. The CDR3 protein is CASSQEAQWVYNEQFF. CDR3 nucleotide sequence: TGCGCCAGCAGCCAAGAGGCACAGTGGGTTTACAATGAGCAGTTCTTC.

This chain connects TRBV28 to TRBJ2-7; the D gene is possibly TRBD2 (6 bases). Trimming took 7 bases from V and 3 from J, leaving 28 bases between them. Per the germline V gene, CDR1 is MDHEN and CDR2 is SYDVKM. CDR3 length: 18 amino acids. The CDR3 DNA follows: TGTGCCAGCAACGGGGTGGGACTCCAACTGACCTTCGACTACGAGCAGTACTTC. It translates to CASNGVGLQLTFDYEQYF.

CDR3 nucleotides: TGTGCTAGTGCCCCAGGACTACTAGGTCAGCCCCAGCATTTT. Protein sequence: CASAPGLLGQPQHF. This chain joins TRBV12-5 and TRBJ1-5, with D uncertain. Germline V gene data show CDR1 as LGHNT and CDR2 as FRNRAP. Trimming shortened V by 7 bases and J by 6 bases, and 16 bases separated the two germline ends. The CDR3 covers 14 residues.

CDR3: CSAQGSVYTEAFF. As DNA, the CDR3 is TGCAGTGCCCAAGGCTCTGTGTACACTGAAGCTTTCTTT. The chain carries TRBV20-1 and TRBJ1-1; D not resolved. The germline V gene has CDR1 DFQATT and CDR2 SNEGSKA (reference sequence). V was pared by 6 bases and J by 3 bases, with 14 bases between. The CDR3 loop spans 13 amino acids.

The table lists this clonotype with many counts. V gene TRBV20-1 combines with J gene TRBJ2-7, with 7 bases matching TRBD2. Unmatched junction bases numbered 7, after V lost 2 bases and J lost 3 bases. This CDR3 is built from 14 residues. CDR1 and CDR2 from the germline V gene are DFQATT and SNEGSKA (reference sequence). CDR3 region: CSARSGTKFYEQYF. CDR3 nucleotides: TGCAGTGCTAGATCCGGGACTAAATTCTACGAGCAGTACTTC.

This clonotype was counted a few times. The chain carries TRBV2 and TRBJ2-4; tentatively, D is TRBD1 (5 bases). The V gene lost 2 bases and the J gene lost 8 bases, with 16 bases spanning the gap. The CDR3 spans 15 residues. Germline CDR1 and CDR2: SNHLY and FYNNEI. The DNA of the CDR3 is TGTGCCAGCAGTGAAATTGGGGCGCGAGGTTACATTCAGTACTTC. It is translated as CASSEIGARGYIQYF.

In this sample, this clonotype turned up many times. DNA for the CDR3: TGTGCCAGCAGCCCAAGCCGGACTCAAGAGACCCAGTACTTC. Amino acids: CASSPSRTQETQYF. The J gene is TRBJ2-5, the V gene TRBV7-2; TRBD2 is a possible D gene (5 bases). Germline V gene sequence: CDR1 SGHTA, CDR2 FQGNSA. The CDR3 totals 14 residues. The V end lost 5 bases, the J end lost 2 bases, and 12 bases lay between the germline ends. Supplemented by reference TRBV7-2 and TRBJ2-5, the full variable domain reads GAGVSQSPSNKVTEKGKDVELRCDPISGHTALYWYRQSLGQGLEFLIYFQGNSAPDKSGLPSDRFSAERTGGSVSTLTIQRTQQEDSAVYLCASSPSRTQETQYFGPGTRLLVL.

The table lists this clonotype with a few counts. V and J are TRBV7-2 and TRBJ1-5; 7 bases fit TRBD1. V was clipped by 5 bases and J by 0 bases; unmatched bases: 4. The CDR3 is 15 amino acids. The germline gives CDR1 SGHTA, CDR2 FQGNSA. CDR3 sequence reads: CASSQQGNSNQPQHF. The CDR3 DNA follows: TGTGCCAGCAGCCAACAGGGGAATAGCAATCAGCCCCAGCATTTT. Together with reference TRBV7-2 and TRBJ1-5, the CDR3 gives the full variable domain: GAGVSQSPSNKVTEKGKDVELRCDPISGHTALYWYRQSLGQGLEFLIYFQGNSAPDKSGLPSDRFSAERTGGSVSTLTIQRTQQEDSAVYLCASSQQGNSNQPQHFGDGTRLSIL.

The CDR3 reads CASSEATRAEAFF. The DNA of the CDR3 is TGTGCCAGCAGTGAAGCGACAAGGGCTGAAGCTTTCTTT. The chain has TRBV2 and TRBJ1-1; D not certain. CDR3 length equals 13 residues. CDR1 is SNHLY and CDR2 is FYNNEI in the germline V gene. Deletions cut 0 bases from V and 6 bases from J, with 8 bases between.

The chain employs TRBV15 and TRBJ1-4; D uncertain. Trimming shortened V by 4 bases and J by 8 bases, and 14 bases separated the two germline ends. The CDR3 consists of 14 residues. Germline V gene sequence: CDR1 LNHNV, CDR2 YYDKDF (reference sequence). CDR3 sequence reads: CATSNRARGEKLFF. The CDR3 coding sequence is TGTGCCACCAGCAACCGGGCCAGAGGAGAAAAACTGTTTTTT.

The V call is TRBV6-8, the J call TRBJ1-1; the match to TRBD1 covers 7 bases. The CDR3 has 12 amino acids. Trimming at V came to 7 bases and at J to 6 bases, leaving 5 bases not matched to a gene. Germline V CDR1 and CDR2: MNHGY, SAAAGT. CDR3 bases: TGTGCCAGCATTTGGCAGGGGGCTGAAGCTTTCTTT. It specifies CASIWQGAEAFF.

This clonotype was found a few times. The chain carries TRBV7-2 and TRBJ2-5; D may be TRBD2 (5 bases). V was trimmed by 3 bases and J by 2 bases, leaving 10 bases between them. Germline-derived CDR1 and CDR2 are SGHTA and FQGNSA. The CDR3 runs 14 residues. CDR3 residues: CASSFLPGQETQYF. DNA of the CDR3: TGTGCCAGCAGCTTCCTACCGGGGCAAGAGACCCAGTACTTC.

This chain joins TRBV6-1 and TRBJ2-3, with TRBD2 identical over 9 bases. There are 15 residues in the CDR3. Germline loops: CDR1 MNHNS, CDR2 SASEGT. The trim removed 4 bases at V and 2 bases at J, leaving 4 bases unmatched. Here the CDR3 DNA reads TGTGCCAGCAGTGTACTAGCGGGCAACACAGATACGCAGTATTTT. It is translated as CASSVLAGNTDTQYF.

The J gene is TRBJ1-2, the V gene TRBV2; TRBD1 is a possible D gene (5 bases). The germline V gene encodes CDR1 SNHLY and CDR2 FYNNEI. This CDR3 is built from 20 residues. V lost 0 bases and J 8 bases, leaving 31 bases between the germline ends. The CDR3 DNA reads as TGTGCCAGCAGTGAAGCGCGGGGGGGGTTTTTCGGCAGCGACATTAACGGCTACACCTTC. Protein product: CASSEARGGFFGSDINGYTF.

The V call is TRBV7-2, the J call TRBJ1-4, with D possibly TRBD1 on 5 matching bases. V was shortened by 0 bases and J by 0 bases, with 14 bases between the two germline ends. The CDR3 loop spans 18 amino acids. In germline, CDR1 is SGHTA, CDR2 FQGNSA. In DNA form, the CDR3 reads TGTGCCAGCAGCTTAGCCCCGGGGGGACGCACAACTAATGAAAAACTGTTTTTT. This translates into CASSLAPGGRTTNEKLFF.

This clonotype was detected a few times. The rearrangement joins TRBV7-2 to TRBJ2-1; D not certain. Trimming took off 4 bases at V and 0 bases at J, with 7 bases between the two ends. The CDR3 runs 14 residues. CDR1 is SGHTA, CDR2 FQGNSA, per germline. The CDR3: CASSSRYSYNEQFF. The CDR3 DNA is TGTGCCAGCAGCTCCAGGTACTCCTACAATGAGCAGTTCTTC.

This clonotype was found many times. The genes are TRBV7-6 and TRBJ2-1; D gene uncertain. Germline V gene data show CDR1 as SGHVS and CDR2 as FNYEAQ. This CDR3 contains 13 residues. Between the trimmed V and J ends, which lost 1 base and 0 bases, there was a span of 1 base. As DNA, the CDR3 is TGTGCCAGCAGCTTAGTCTCCTACAATGAGCAGTTCTTC. This codes for CASSLVSYNEQFF.

This clonotype was observed a handful of times. The chain carries TRBV12-3 or TRBV12-4 and TRBJ2-5, with a possible D match to TRBD2 (5 bases). This CDR3 spans 15 amino acids. The V end lost 6 bases, the J end lost 2 bases, and 16 bases lay between the germline ends. CDR3: CASSSSGRGQETQYF. The CDR3 bases are TGTGCCAGCAGCAGCAGCGGCCGGGGTCAAGAGACCCAGTACTTC.

This clonotype has more than one count but fewer than ten. The chain couples TRBV12-3 or TRBV12-4 to TRBJ1-5, with D uncertain. The length of the CDR3 is 16 residues. V gave up 3 bases and J gave up 8 bases, with 20 bases separating them. The CDR3 loop reads CASSFFFTGREKPQHF. CDR3 sequence (DNA): TGTGCCAGCAGTTTCTTCTTCACGGGGAGGGAAAAGCCCCAGCATTTT.

This clonotype came up a few times. The chain has TRBV7-2 and TRBJ2-1, with D tentatively TRBD1 (5 bases). Trimming shortened V by 5 bases and J by 8 bases, and 10 bases separated the two germline ends. Germline assignment: CDR1 SGHTA and CDR2 FQGNSA. The CDR3 covers 12 residues. The CDR3 region is CASSPTRDEQFF. CDR3 sequence (DNA): TGTGCCAGCAGCCCCACCAGGGATGAGCAGTTCTTC.

The rearrangement links TRBV6-2 or TRBV6-3 to TRBJ2-1; maybe TRBD1 (5 bases). The CDR3 has 16 residues. Germline V CDR1 and CDR2: MNHEY, SVGEGT. V was shortened by 4 bases and J by 2 bases, with 15 bases between the two germline ends. CDR3: CASSSPGLTTYNEQFF. The CDR3 DNA reads as TGTGCCAGCAGTTCACCAGGGCTTACAACCTACAATGAGCAGTTCTTC.

In this sample, this clonotype turned up a few times. The chain is built from TRBV7-8 and TRBJ2-2; D not certain. From germline, CDR1 is SGHVS and CDR2 FQNEAQ. Trimming removed 1 base from V and 9 bases from J, with 6 bases in between. The CDR3 length is 12 residues. The CDR3 loop reads CASSLGPWELFF. The CDR3 coding sequence is TGTGCCAGCAGCTTAGGGCCGTGGGAGCTGTTTTTT.

The chain carries TRBV7-2 and TRBJ1-5; D perhaps matches TRBD1 (5 bases). CDR3 length equals 15 residues. Germline loops: CDR1 SGHTA, CDR2 FQGNSA. The V end was cut by 5 bases, the J end by 6 bases, with 17 bases between. Written as DNA, the CDR3 is TGTGCCAGCAGCAAAGCCGGGACTTCAGGTCAGCCCCAGCATTTT. It translates to CASSKAGTSGQPQHF.